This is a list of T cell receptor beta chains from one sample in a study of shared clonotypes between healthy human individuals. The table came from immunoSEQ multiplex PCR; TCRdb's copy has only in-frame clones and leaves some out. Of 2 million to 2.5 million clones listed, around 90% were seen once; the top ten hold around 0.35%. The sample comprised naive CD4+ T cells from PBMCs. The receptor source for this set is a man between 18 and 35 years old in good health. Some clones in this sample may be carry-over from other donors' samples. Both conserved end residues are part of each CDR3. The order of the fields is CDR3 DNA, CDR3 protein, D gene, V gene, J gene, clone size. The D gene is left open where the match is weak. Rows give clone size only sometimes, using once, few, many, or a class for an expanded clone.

cdr3_nt: TGTGCCAGCAGTTACTCCGGGGGGGATCAGCCCCAGCATTTT
cdr3_aa: CASSYSGGDQPQHF
d_call: -
v_call: TRBV6-6
j_call: TRBJ1-5
clone_size: -

cdr3_nt: TGCGCCAGCAGCTCGCGCCCGACTAGCGGGATCACAGATACGCAGTATTTT
cdr3_aa: CASSSRPTSGITDTQYF
d_call: TRBD2
v_call: TRBV5-1
j_call: TRBJ2-3
clone_size: -

cdr3_nt: TGTGCCAGCAGCTTAGGCGGCACAAAGACGGAGGGCTACACCTTC
cdr3_aa: CASSLGGTKTEGYTF
d_call: -
v_call: TRBV7-2
j_call: TRBJ1-2
clone_size: -

cdr3_nt: TGTGCCAGCAGCTTATCCGGACAGGGAGGGTCACCCCTCCACTTT
cdr3_aa: CASSLSGQGGSPLHF
d_call: TRBD1
v_call: TRBV11-2
j_call: TRBJ1-6
clone_size: -

cdr3_nt: TGTGCCAGCAGTATTCCCGGGACTAGTGCTTTGAATGAGCAGTTCTTC
cdr3_aa: CASSIPGTSALNEQFF
d_call: TRBD2
v_call: TRBV28
j_call: TRBJ2-1
clone_size: once

cdr3_nt: TGTGCCAGCAGCCGCGGTGGGACAGGGGTTTTCCACGAGCAGTACTTC
cdr3_aa: CASSRGGTGVFHEQYF
d_call: TRBD1
v_call: TRBV28
j_call: TRBJ2-7
clone_size: -

cdr3_nt: TGCGCCAGCAGCCTGTGGGCCCAACAAGAGACCCAGTACTTC
cdr3_aa: CASSLWAQQETQYF
d_call: -
v_call: TRBV5-1
j_call: TRBJ2-5
clone_size: -

cdr3_nt: TGTGCCAGCAGCTTCGGCCTAGCGGGAGGAGGGAGCGCGGATACGCAGTATTTT
cdr3_aa: CASSFGLAGGGSADTQYF
d_call: TRBD2
v_call: TRBV7-3
j_call: TRBJ2-3
clone_size: -

cdr3_nt: TGTGCCAGCAGCTCTAACAGGGACAGCTACTACTATGGCTACACCTTC
cdr3_aa: CASSSNRDSYYYGYTF
d_call: TRBD1
v_call: TRBV7-9
j_call: TRBJ1-2
clone_size: once

cdr3_nt: TGTGCCAGCAGCTTAGGCTCGGGAGGGCCCTACGAGCAGTACTTC
cdr3_aa: CASSLGSGGPYEQYF
d_call: TRBD2
v_call: TRBV7-2
j_call: TRBJ2-7
clone_size: -

cdr3_nt: TGCGCCAGCAGTGAGTCAAATTGGGGCAATGAGCAGTTCTTC
cdr3_aa: CASSESNWGNEQFF
d_call: -
v_call: TRBV10-2
j_call: TRBJ2-1
clone_size: -

cdr3_nt: TGTGCCAGCAGCGTTACCGGGACTCAGACCGGGGAGCTGTTTTTT
cdr3_aa: CASSVTGTQTGELFF
d_call: -
v_call: TRBV9
j_call: TRBJ2-2
clone_size: -

cdr3_nt: TGTGCCAGCAGCCGACAGGGAGACACTGAAGCTTTCTTT
cdr3_aa: CASSRQGDTEAFF
d_call: TRBD1
v_call: TRBV7-9
j_call: TRBJ1-1
clone_size: few

cdr3_nt: TGCGCCAGCAGCCAGGGTCTGGGACTAGCGGGGCCCTACAATGAGCAGTTCTTC
cdr3_aa: CASSQGLGLAGPYNEQFF
d_call: TRBD2
v_call: TRBV4-3
j_call: TRBJ2-1
clone_size: -

cdr3_nt: TGCAGCGTTGAAGATATGGCAGGTGTTGGGGAAAAACTGTTTTTT
cdr3_aa: CSVEDMAGVGEKLFF
d_call: -
v_call: TRBV29-1
j_call: TRBJ1-4
clone_size: -

cdr3_nt: TGTGCCAGCAGCCAAGGGGGTGCAGGGGAAGGAGTACAGCCCCAGCATTTT
cdr3_aa: CASSQGGAGEGVQPQHF
d_call: -
v_call: TRBV4-2
j_call: TRBJ1-5
clone_size: -

cdr3_nt: TGCAGCGCTAAGACTAGTGGGGAGACCCAGTACTTC
cdr3_aa: CSAKTSGETQYF
d_call: -
v_call: TRBV29-1
j_call: TRBJ2-5
clone_size: -

cdr3_nt: TGTGCCAGCAGCTTAGATCTAACGGAACCCCTCCACTTT
cdr3_aa: CASSLDLTEPLHF
d_call: -
v_call: TRBV11-2
j_call: TRBJ1-6
clone_size: -

cdr3_nt: TGTGCCAGCAGCCAACAAGCAGGGTCGCCCGAGCAGTACTTC
cdr3_aa: CASSQQAGSPEQYF
d_call: -
v_call: TRBV14
j_call: TRBJ2-7
clone_size: -

cdr3_nt: TGCGCCAGCAGCTTGTCGGAACAACAGGGAAACACCATATATTTT
cdr3_aa: CASSLSEQQGNTIYF
d_call: -
v_call: TRBV5-1
j_call: TRBJ1-3
clone_size: -

cdr3_nt: TGTGCCAGCGCCTACGTCATAGAGACCCAGTACTTC
cdr3_aa: CASAYVIETQYF
d_call: -
v_call: TRBV6-1
j_call: TRBJ2-5
clone_size: -

cdr3_nt: TGTGCCAGCAGCTCCCCTCTCTACAGTTTCACTTTGGAGCAGTACTTC
cdr3_aa: CASSSPLYSFTLEQYF
d_call: -
v_call: TRBV5-8
j_call: TRBJ2-7
clone_size: -

cdr3_nt: TGTGCCAGCAGTTTACGGGGACAGGGTGGCTATGGCTACACCTTC
cdr3_aa: CASSLRGQGGYGYTF
d_call: TRBD1
v_call: TRBV6-5
j_call: TRBJ1-2
clone_size: -

cdr3_nt: TGTGCCAGCAGCAACAGACAGGTGGATTATGGCTACACCTTC
cdr3_aa: CASSNRQVDYGYTF
d_call: -
v_call: TRBV7-8
j_call: TRBJ1-2
clone_size: -